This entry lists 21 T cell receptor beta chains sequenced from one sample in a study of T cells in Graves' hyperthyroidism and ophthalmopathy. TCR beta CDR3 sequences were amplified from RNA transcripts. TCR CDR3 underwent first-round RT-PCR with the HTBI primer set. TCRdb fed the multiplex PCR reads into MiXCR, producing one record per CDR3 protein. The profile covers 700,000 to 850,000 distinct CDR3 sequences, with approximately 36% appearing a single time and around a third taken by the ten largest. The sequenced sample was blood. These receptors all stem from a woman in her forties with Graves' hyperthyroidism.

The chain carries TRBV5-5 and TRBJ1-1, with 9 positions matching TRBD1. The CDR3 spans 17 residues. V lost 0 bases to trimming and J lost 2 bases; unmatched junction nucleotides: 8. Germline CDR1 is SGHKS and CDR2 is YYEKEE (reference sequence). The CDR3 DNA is TGTGCCAGCAGCTTGGTGGGGACAGGGTTTTCTAACACTGAAGCTTTCTTT. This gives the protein CASSLVGTGFSNTEAFF.

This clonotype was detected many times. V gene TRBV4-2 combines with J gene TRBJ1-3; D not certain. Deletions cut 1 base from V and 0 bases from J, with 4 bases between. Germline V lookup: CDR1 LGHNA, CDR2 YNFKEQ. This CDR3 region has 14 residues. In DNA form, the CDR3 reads TGTGCCAGCAGCCAAGGAGACTCTGGAAACACCATATATTTT. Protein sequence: CASSQGDSGNTIYF.

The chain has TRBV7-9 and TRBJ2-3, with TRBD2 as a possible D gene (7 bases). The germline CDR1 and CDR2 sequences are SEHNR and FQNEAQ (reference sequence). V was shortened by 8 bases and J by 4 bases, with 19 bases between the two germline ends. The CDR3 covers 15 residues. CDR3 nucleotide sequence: TGTGCCAGCGGCTCCTTTCGGGGGGCAGCAGATACGCAGTATTTT. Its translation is CASGSFRGAADTQYF.

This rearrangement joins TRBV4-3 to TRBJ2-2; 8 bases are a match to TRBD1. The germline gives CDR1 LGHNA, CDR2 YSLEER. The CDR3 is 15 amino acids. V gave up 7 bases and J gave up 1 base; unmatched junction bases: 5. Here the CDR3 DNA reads TGCGCCAGCAACGAAGGGACAGGGAACACCGGGGAGCTGTTTTTT. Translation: CASNEGTGNTGELFF.

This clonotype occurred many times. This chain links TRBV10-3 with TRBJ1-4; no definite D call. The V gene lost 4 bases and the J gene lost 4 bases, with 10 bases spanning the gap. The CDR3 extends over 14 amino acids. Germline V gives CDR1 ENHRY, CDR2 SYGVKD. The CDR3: CAISALQSNEKLFF. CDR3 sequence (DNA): TGTGCCATCAGTGCCCTACAGAGTAATGAAAAACTGTTTTTT.

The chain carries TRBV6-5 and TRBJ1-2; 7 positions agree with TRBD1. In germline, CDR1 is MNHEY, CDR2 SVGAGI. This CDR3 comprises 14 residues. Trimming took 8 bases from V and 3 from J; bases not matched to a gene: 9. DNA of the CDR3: TGTGCCAGCGGCGACAGAACAGGGGACTATGGCTACACCTTC. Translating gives CASGDRTGDYGYTF.

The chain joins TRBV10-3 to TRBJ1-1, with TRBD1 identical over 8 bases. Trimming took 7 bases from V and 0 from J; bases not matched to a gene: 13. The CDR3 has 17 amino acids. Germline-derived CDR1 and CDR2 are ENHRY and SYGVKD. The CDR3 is CAITGQGSPSMNTEAFF. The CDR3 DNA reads TGTGCCATCACCGGACAGGGATCTCCCAGCATGAACACTGAAGCTTTCTTT.

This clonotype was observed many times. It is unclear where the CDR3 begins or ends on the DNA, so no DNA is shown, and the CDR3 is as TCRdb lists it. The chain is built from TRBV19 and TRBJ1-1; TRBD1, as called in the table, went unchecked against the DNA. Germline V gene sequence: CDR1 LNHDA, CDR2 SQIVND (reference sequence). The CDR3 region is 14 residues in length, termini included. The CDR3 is CASTSGRVNTEAFF.

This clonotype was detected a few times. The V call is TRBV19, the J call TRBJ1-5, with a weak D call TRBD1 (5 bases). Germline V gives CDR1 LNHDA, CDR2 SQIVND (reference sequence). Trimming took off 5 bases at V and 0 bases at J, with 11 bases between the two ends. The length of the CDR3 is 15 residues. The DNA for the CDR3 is TGTGCCAGTAGTCTCGGACACACTAGCAATCAGCCCCAGCATTTT. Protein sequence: CASSLGHTSNQPQHF.

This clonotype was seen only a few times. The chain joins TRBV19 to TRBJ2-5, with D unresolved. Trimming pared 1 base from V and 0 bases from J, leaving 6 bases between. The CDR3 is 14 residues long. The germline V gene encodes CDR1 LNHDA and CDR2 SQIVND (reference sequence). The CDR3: CASSIGTNQETQYF. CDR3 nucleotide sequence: TGTGCCAGTAGTATAGGCACAAACCAAGAGACCCAGTACTTC.

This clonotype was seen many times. The CDR3 coding sequence is TGCAGCGTTTCCGGGACAGGGGCCCACGAGCAGTACTTC. This codes for CSVSGTGAHEQYF. The chain carries TRBV29-1 and TRBJ2-7, with 10 bases identical to TRBD1. The CDR3 runs to 13 residues. V was clipped by 5 bases and J by 5 bases; unmatched bases: 6. CDR1 is SQVTM and CDR2 is ANQGSEA in the germline V gene.

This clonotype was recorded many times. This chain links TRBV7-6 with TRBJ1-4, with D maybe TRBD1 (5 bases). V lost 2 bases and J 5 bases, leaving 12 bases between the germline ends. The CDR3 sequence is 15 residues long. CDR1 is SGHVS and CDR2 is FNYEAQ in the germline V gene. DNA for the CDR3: TGTGCCAGCAGCTTACAGGGTCGGAACAATGAAAAACTGTTTTTT. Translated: CASSLQGRNNEKLFF.

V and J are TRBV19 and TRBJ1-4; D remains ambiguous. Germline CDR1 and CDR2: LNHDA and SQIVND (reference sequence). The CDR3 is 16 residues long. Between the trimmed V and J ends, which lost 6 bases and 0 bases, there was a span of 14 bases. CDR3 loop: CASSDQPDATNEKLFF. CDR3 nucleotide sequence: TGTGCCAGTAGCGACCAACCGGATGCAACTAATGAAAAACTGTTTTTT.

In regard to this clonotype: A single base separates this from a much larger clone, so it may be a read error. CDR3 DNA: TGCAGTGCTAGGATGGTGGGGATTCGCTATGGCCACACCTTC. Protein sequence: CSARMVGIRYGHTF. The chain joins TRBV20-1 to TRBJ1-2; no reliable D call. Germline V gene lookup returns CDR1 DFQATT and CDR2 SNEGSKA (reference sequence). CDR3 length: 14 amino acids.

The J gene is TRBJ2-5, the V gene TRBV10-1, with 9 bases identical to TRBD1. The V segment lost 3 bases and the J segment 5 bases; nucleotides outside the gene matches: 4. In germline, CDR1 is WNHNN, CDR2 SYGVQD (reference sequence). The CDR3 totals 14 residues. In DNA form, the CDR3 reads TGCGCCAGCAGTGACGGGACAGGGAGGGAGACCCAGTACTTC. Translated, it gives CASSDGTGRETQYF.

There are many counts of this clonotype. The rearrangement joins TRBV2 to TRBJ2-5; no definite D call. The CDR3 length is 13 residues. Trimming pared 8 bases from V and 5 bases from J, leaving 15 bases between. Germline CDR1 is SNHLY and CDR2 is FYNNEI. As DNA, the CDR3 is TGTGCCAGCCGGTCGTGGGGATGGGAGACCCAGTACTTC. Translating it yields CASRSWGWETQYF.

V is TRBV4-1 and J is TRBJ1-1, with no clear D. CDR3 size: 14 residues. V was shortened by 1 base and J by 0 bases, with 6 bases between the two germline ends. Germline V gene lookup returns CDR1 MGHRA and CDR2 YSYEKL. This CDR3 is CASSQVQLNTEAFF. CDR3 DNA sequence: TGCGCCAGCAGCCAAGTTCAGTTGAACACTGAAGCTTTCTTT.

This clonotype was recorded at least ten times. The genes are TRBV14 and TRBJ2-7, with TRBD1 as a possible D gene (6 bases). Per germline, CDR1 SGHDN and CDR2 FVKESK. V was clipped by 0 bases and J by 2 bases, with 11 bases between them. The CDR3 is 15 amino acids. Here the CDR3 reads CASSQDYRVPYEQYF. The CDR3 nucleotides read TGTGCCAGCAGCCAAGACTACAGGGTCCCCTACGAGCAGTACTTC.

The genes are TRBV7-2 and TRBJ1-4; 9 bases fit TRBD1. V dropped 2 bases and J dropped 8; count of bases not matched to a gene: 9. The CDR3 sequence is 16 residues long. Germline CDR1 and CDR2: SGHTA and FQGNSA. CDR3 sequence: CASSLRQGGSSEKLFF. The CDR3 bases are TGTGCCAGCAGCTTACGACAGGGGGGCAGTTCGGAAAAACTGTTTTTT.

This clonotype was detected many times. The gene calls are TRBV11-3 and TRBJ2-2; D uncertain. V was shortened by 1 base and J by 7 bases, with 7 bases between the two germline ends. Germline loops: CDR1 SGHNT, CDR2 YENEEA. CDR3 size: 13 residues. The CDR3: CASSLGRLGELFF. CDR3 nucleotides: TGTGCCAGCAGCTTAGGTCGGCTCGGGGAGCTGTTTTTT. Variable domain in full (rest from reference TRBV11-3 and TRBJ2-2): EAGVVQSPRYKIIEKKQPVAFWCNPISGHNTLYWYLQNLGQGPELLIRYENEEAVDDSQLPKDRFSAERLKGVDSTLKIQPAELGDSAVYLCASSLGRLGELFFGEGSRLTVL.

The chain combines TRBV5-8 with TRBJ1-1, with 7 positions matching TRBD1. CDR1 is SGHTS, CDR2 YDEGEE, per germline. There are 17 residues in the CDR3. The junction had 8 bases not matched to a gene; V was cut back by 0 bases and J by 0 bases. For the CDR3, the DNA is TGTGCCAGCAGCTTGGGGTTGGGGACAGCTATGAACACTGAAGCTTTCTTT. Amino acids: CASSLGLGTAMNTEAFF. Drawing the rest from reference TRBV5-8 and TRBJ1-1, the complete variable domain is EAGVTQSPTHLIKTRGQQATLRCSPISGHTSVYWYQQALGLGLQFLLWYDEGEERNRGNFPPRFSGRQFPNYSSELNVNALELEDSALYLCASSLGLGTAMNTEAFFGQGTRLTVV.